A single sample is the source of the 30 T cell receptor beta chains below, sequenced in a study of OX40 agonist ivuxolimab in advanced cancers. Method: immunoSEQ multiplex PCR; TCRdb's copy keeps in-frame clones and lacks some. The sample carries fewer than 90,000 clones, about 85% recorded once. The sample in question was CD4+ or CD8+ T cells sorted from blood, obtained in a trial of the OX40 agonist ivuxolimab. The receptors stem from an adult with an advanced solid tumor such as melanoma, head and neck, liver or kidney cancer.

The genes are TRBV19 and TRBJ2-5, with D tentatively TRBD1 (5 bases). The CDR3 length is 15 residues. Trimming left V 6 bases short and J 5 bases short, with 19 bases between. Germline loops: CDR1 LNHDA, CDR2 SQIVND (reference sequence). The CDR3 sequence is CASRRKPQGRETQYF. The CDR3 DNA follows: TGTGCCAGTAGACGAAAACCCCAGGGTCGGGAGACCCAGTACTTC. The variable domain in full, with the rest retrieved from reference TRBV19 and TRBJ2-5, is DGGITQSPKYLFRKEGQNVTLSCEQNLNHDAMYWYRQDPGQGLRLIYYSQIVNDFQKGDIAEGYSVSREKKESFPLTVTSAQKNPTAFYLCASRRKPQGRETQYFGPGTRLLVL.

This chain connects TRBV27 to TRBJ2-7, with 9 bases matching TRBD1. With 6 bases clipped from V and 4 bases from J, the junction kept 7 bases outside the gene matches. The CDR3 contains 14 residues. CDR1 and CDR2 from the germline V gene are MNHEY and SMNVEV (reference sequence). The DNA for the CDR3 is TGTGCCAGCAGACAACAGGGGGCGAGGTACGAGCAGTACTTC. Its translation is CASRQQGARYEQYF.

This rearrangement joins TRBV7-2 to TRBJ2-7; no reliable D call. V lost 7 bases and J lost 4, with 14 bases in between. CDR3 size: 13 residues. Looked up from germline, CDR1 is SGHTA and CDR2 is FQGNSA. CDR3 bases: TGTGCCAGCACCCCACCCGCCGGGTACGAGCAGTACTTC. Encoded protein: CASTPPAGYEQYF.

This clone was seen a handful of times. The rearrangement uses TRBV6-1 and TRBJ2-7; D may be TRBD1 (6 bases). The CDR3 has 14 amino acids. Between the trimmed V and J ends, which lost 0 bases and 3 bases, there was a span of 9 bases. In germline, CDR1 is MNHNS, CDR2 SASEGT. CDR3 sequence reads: CASSEAPQGYEQYF. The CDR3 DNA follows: TGTGCCAGCAGTGAAGCGCCACAGGGCTACGAGCAGTACTTC.

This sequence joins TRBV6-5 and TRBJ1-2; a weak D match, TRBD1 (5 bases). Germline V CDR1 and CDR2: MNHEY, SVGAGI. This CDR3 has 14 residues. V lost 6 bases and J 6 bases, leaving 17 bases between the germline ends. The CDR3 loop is CASSRFRTPDGYTF. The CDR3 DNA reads TGTGCCAGCAGCCGTTTTAGGACACCAGATGGCTACACCTTC.

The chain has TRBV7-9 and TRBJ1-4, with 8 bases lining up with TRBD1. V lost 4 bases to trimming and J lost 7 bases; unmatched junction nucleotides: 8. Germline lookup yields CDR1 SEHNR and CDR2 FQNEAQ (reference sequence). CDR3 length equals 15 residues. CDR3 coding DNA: TGTGCCAGCAGCTATCCAGGGGGCGCGGGTGAAAAACTGTTTTTT. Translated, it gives CASSYPGGAGEKLFF.

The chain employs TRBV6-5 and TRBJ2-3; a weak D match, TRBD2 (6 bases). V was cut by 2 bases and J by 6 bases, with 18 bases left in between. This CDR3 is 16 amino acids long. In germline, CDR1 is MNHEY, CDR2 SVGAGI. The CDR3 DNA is TGTGCCAGCAGTTACCGGCGGGGAACCCCTCCTGATACGCAGTATTTT. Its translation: CASSYRRGTPPDTQYF.

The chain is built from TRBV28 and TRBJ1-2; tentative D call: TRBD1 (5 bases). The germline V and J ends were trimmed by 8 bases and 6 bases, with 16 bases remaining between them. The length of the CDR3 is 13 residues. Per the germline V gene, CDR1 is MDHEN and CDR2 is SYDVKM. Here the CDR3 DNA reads TGTGCCAGCCACGACAGTTCTAGGAATGGCTACACCTTC. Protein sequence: CASHDSSRNGYTF.

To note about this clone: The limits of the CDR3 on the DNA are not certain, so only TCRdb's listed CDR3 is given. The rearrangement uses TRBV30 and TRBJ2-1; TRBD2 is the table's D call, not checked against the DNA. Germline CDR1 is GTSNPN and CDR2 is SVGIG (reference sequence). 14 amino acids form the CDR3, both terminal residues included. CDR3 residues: CAWSVVWAGGACFF.

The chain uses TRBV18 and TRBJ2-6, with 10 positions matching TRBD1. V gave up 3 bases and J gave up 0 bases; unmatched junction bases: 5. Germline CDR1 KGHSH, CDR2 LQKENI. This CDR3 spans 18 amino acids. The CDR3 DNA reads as TGTGCCAGCTCACCTCCGGGACAGGGGCTCTCTGGGGCCAACGTCCTGACTTTC. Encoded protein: CASSPPGQGLSGANVLTF. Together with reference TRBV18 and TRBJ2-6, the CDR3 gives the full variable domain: NAGVMQNPRHLVRRRGQEARLRCSPMKGHSHVYWYRQLPEEGLKFMVYLQKENIIDESGMPKERFSAEFPKEGPSILRIQQVVRGDSAAYFCASSPPGQGLSGANVLTFGAGSRLTVL.

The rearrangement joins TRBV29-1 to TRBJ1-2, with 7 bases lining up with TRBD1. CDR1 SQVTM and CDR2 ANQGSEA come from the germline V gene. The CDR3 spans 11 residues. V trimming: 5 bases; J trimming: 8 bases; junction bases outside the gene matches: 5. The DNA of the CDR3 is TGCAGCGTTACAGGGGTTCGCGGCTACACCTTC. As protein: CSVTGVRGYTF. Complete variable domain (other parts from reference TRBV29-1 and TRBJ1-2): SAVISQKPSRDICQRGTSLTIQCQVDSQVTMMFWYRQQPGQSLTLIATANQGSEATYESGFVIDKFPISRPNLTFSTLTVSNMSPEDSSIYLCSVTGVRGYTFGSGTRLTVV.

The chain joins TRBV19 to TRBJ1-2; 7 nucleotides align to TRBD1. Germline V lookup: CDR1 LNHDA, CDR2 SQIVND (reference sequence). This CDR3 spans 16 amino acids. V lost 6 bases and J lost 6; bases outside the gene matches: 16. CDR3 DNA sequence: TGTGCCAGTAGAGATTGGGGAGGGGAGGGGGCAAATGGCTACACCTTC. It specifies CASRDWGGEGANGYTF.

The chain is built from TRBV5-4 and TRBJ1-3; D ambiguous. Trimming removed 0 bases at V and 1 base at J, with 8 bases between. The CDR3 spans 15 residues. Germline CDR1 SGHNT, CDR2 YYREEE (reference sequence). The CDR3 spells CASSLEVSSGNTIYF. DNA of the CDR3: TGTGCCAGCAGCTTGGAAGTCAGTTCTGGAAACACCATATATTTT.

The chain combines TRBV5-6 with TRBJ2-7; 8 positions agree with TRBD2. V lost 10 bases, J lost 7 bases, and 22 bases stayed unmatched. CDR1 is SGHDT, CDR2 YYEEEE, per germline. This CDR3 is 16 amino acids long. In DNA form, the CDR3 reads TGTGCCTCCCAGCCCGGGAGGGCCATTCCTTTAGGGGAGCAGTACTTC. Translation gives CASQPGRAIPLGEQYF. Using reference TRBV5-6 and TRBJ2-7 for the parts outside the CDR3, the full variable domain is DAGVTQSPTHLIKTRGQQVTLRCSPKSGHDTVSWYQQALGQGPQFIFQYYEEEERQRGNFPDRFSGHQFPNYSSELNVNALLLGDSALYLCASQPGRAIPLGEQYFGPGTRLTVT.

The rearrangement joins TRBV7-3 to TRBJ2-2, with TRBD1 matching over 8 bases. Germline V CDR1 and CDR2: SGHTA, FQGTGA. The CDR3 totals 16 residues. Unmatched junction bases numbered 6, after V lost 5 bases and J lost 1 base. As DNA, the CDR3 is TGTGCCAGCAGCCCCCGACAGGGGAAGAACACCGGGGAGCTGTTTTTT. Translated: CASSPRQGKNTGELFF.

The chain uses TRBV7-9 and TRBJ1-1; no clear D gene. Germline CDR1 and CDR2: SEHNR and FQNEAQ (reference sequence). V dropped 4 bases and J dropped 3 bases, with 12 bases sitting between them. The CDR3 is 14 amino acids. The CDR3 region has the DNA TGTGCCAGCAGCTCCTGGGTAGACTACACTGAAGCTTTCTTT. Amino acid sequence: CASSSWVDYTEAFF.

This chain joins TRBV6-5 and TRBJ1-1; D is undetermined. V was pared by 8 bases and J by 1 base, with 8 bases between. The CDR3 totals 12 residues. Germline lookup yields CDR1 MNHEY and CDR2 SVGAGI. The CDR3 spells CASGNTNTEAFF. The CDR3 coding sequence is TGTGCCAGCGGGAATACGAACACTGAAGCTTTCTTT.

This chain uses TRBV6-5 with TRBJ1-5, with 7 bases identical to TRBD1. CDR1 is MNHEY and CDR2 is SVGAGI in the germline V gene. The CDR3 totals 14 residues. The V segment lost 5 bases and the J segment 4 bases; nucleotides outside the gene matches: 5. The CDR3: CASSRRGLNQPQHF. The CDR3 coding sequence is TGTGCCAGCAGTCGAAGGGGGCTTAATCAGCCCCAGCATTTT.

This chain's CDR3 is CASSSPKLSSGRKLFF. CDR3 sequence (DNA): TGTGCCAGCAGCTCGCCCAAACTCTCCTCGGGTCGGAAACTGTTTTTT. The chain employs TRBV7-9 and TRBJ1-4; D unclear. CDR1 SEHNR and CDR2 FQNEAQ come from the germline V gene (reference sequence). The CDR3 loop spans 16 amino acids. V was clipped by 4 bases and J by 11 bases, with 23 bases between them.

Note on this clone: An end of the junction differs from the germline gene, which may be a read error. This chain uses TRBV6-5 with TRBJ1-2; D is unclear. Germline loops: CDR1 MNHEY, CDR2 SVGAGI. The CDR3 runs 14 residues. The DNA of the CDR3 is TGTGCCAGCAGTGTGGCAGATGTTAACTGTGGCTACACCTTC. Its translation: CASSVADVNCGYTF.

The CDR3 protein is CASSRDPQSEYEQFF. The CDR3 DNA is TGCGCCAGCAGCCGGGACCCCCAGAGTGAGTATGAGCAGTTCTTC. The chain uses TRBV5-1 and TRBJ2-1, with D possibly being TRBD1 or TRBD2 (5 bases each). This CDR3 has 15 amino acids. Trimming pared 4 bases from V and 8 bases from J, leaving 19 bases between. CDR1 SGHRS and CDR2 YFSETQ come from the germline V gene.

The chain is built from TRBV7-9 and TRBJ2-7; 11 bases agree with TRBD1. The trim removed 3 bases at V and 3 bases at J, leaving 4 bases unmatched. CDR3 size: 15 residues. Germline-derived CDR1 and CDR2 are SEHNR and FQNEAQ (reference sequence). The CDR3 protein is CASSFRTGGVYEQYF. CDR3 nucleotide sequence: TGTGCCAGCAGCTTCCGGACAGGGGGCGTCTACGAGCAGTACTTC.

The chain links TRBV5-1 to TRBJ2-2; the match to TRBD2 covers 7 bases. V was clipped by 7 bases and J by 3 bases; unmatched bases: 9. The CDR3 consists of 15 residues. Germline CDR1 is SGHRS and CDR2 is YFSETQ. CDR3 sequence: CASSPGGGDTGELFF. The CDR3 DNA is TGCGCCAGCTCCCCGGGGGGAGGAGACACCGGGGAGCTGTTTTTT.

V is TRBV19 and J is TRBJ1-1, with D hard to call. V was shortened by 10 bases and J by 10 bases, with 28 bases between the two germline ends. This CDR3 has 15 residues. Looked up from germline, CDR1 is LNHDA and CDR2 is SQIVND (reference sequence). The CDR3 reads CATHRRLASPGGAFF. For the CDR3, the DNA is TGTGCCACCCATCGTCGACTAGCCAGCCCAGGTGGAGCTTTCTTT.

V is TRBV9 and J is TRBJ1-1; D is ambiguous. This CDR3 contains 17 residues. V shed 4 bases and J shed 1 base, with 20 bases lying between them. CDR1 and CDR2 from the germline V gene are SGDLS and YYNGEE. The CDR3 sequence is CASSPPNVSRTNTEAFF. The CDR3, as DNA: TGTGCCAGCAGCCCACCCAATGTTAGCAGGACGAACACTGAAGCTTTCTTT.

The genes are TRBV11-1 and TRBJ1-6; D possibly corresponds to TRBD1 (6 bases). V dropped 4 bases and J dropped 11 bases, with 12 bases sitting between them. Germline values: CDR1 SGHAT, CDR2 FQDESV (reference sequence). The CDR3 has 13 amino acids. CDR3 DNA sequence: TGTGCCAGCAGCTACATGACAGGAGCACCCCTCCACTTT. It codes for CASSYMTGAPLHF.

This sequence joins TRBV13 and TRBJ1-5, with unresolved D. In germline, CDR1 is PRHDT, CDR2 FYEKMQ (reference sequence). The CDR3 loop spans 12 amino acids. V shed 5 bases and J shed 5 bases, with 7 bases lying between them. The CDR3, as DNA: TGTGCCAGCAGCCGCTTGGATCAGCCCCAGCATTTT. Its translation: CASSRLDQPQHF.

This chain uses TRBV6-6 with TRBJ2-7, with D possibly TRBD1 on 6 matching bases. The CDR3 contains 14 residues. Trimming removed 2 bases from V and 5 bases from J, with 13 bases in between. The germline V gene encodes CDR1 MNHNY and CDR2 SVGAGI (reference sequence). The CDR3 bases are TGTGCCAGCAGTTACCTGGACAGTACCCACGAGCAGTACTTC. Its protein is CASSYLDSTHEQYF.

The CDR3 spells CASSLPDIDRQAFF. Here the CDR3 DNA reads TGTGCCAGCAGCTTACCCGACATCGACAGACAAGCTTTCTTT. V usage is TRBV7-2 and J usage is TRBJ1-1, with TRBD1 as a possible D gene (5 bases). V was shortened by 2 bases and J by 9 bases, with 16 bases between the two germline ends. The CDR3 length is 14 residues. Germline assignment: CDR1 SGHTA and CDR2 FQGNSA.

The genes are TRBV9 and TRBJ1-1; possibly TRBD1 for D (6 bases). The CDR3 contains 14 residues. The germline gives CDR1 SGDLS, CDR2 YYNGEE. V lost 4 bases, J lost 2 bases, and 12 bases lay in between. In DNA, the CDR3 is TGTGCCAGCAGCCCCGGACAGCTAAACACTGAAGCTTTCTTT. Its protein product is CASSPGQLNTEAFF. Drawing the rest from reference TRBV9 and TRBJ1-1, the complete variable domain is DSGVTQTPKHLITATGQRVTLRCSPRSGDLSVYWYQQSLDQGLQFLIQYYNGEERAKGNILERFSAQQFPDLHSELNLSSLELGDSALYFCASSPGQLNTEAFFGQGTRLTVV.